This TCR beta chain was recorded in a study of blood T cells in healthy people across ages. The CDR3 has 16 residues. Between the trimmed V and J ends, which lost 0 bases and 3 bases, there was a span of 12 bases. Germline-derived CDR1 and CDR2 are MNHEY and SMNVEV (reference sequence). Those donating, healthy Caucasian individuals from Russia, were aged roughly 6 to 95. Primed by a sample-barcoded 5' primer and a J-beta primer mix, a second PCR proceeded for 7 to 11 cycles. Each CDR3 protein gets one entry after TCRdb re-called the 5' RACE reads with MiXCR. The sample shows roughly 800,000 distinct CDR3 sequences, more than 20% of them seen only once. These same records also appear under a second study, on T cells of mothers and their children. That paper adds: The study obtained over 9 million TCR beta CDR3 reads per mother and some 3 million per child.

This chain connects TRBV27 to TRBJ2-1; no reliable D call. Sequencing used blood. This clonotype was sampled from a boy under 18 in good health. Written as DNA, the CDR3 is TGTGCCAGCAGTTTATCCGCAGCAAGCGTCTACAATGAGCAGTTCTTC. Translated, it gives CASSLSAASVYNEQFF.